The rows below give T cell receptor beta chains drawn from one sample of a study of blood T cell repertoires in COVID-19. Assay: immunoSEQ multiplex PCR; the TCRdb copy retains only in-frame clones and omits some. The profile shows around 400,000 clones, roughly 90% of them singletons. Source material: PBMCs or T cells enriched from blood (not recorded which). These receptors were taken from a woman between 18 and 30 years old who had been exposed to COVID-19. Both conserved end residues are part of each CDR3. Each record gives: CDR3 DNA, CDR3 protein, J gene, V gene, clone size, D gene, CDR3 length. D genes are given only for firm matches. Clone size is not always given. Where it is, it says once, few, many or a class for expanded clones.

DNA: TGCAGTGCTCAGGGGCATGAAAAACTGTTTTTT; CDR3: CSAQGHEKLFF; J: TRBJ1-4; V: TRBV20-1; size: .; D: .; length: 11
DNA: TGCGCCAGCAGCCAAGGCCCTGCTCTGACTAGTCGCTCCTACAATGAGCAGTTCTTC; CDR3: CASSQGPALTSRSYNEQFF; J: TRBJ2-1; V: TRBV4-1; size: .; D: .; length: 19
DNA: TGTGCCAGCAGCTTGGAAGGGACAGGGGTCGAAGCTTTCTTT; CDR3: CASSLEGTGVEAFF; J: TRBJ1-1; V: TRBV5-4; size: .; D: TRBD1; length: 14
DNA: TGTGCCAGCAGCCTCACCGGGACAGGCAACAATGAGCAGTTCTTC; CDR3: CASSLTGTGNNEQFF; J: TRBJ2-1; V: TRBV7-2; size: .; D: TRBD1; length: 15
DNA: TGTGCCAGCAGCCTTAGATACGGGGGGACCTCCTATAATTCACCCCTCCACTTT; CDR3: CASSLRYGGTSYNSPLHF; J: TRBJ1-6; V: TRBV7-8; size: .; D: .; length: 18
DNA: TGTGCCAGCAGCTTGGCGGCGGACACCGGGGAGCTGTTTTTT; CDR3: CASSLAADTGELFF; J: TRBJ2-2; V: TRBV5-6; size: few; D: .; length: 14
DNA: TGCAGCGTTGACCCCCTGACAGGGAGCTCCTACAATGAGCAGTTCTTC; CDR3: CSVDPLTGSSYNEQFF; J: TRBJ2-1; V: TRBV29-1; size: .; D: TRBD1; length: 16
DNA: TGTGCCAGCAGTCCCCGGGACAGAACTAATGAAAAACTGTTTTTT; CDR3: CASSPRDRTNEKLFF; J: TRBJ1-4; V: TRBV28; size: .; D: TRBD1; length: 15
DNA: TGCGCCAGCAGTGGGATGCGGGGTGAAAAACTGTTTTTT; CDR3: CASSGMRGEKLFF; J: TRBJ1-4; V: TRBV10-1; size: few; D: .; length: 13
DNA: TGTGCCAGCAGCTTTAACCCGCGCAAGTCGAACACCGGGGAGCTGTTTTTT; CDR3: CASSFNPRKSNTGELFF; J: TRBJ2-2; V: TRBV7-2; size: .; D: .; length: 17
DNA: TGTGCCAGCGAACAGGGGGCGCAAAGTAATGAAAAACTGTTTTTT; CDR3: CASEQGAQSNEKLFF; J: TRBJ1-4; V: TRBV18; size: once; D: TRBD1; length: 15
DNA: TGTGCCAGCAGCCCCTCGGGAGGGGTGGGGACCGGGGAGCTGTTTTTT; CDR3: CASSPSGGVGTGELFF; J: TRBJ2-2; V: TRBV7-2; size: .; D: TRBD2; length: 16
DNA: TGTGCCATTCGACAGGGCACTAACTATGGCTACACCTTC; CDR3: CAIRQGTNYGYTF; J: TRBJ1-2; V: TRBV19; size: .; D: TRBD1; length: 13
DNA: TGTGCCAGCTCACCACGCCAGGCGAATAATTCACCCCTCCACTTT; CDR3: CASSPRQANNSPLHF; J: TRBJ1-6; V: TRBV18; size: .; D: .; length: 15
DNA: TGTGCCAGCAGCTTAGCGTTACAGGGCGGCTACGAGCAGTACTTC; CDR3: CASSLALQGGYEQYF; J: TRBJ2-7; V: TRBV7-2; size: .; D: .; length: 15
DNA: TGTGCCAGCAGCGCCAATTCGGGGGACTCCTACGAGCAGTACTTC; CDR3: CASSANSGDSYEQYF; J: TRBJ2-7; V: TRBV9; size: .; D: .; length: 15
DNA: TGCAGCGTTACTGACAGGGAGAACTATGGCTACACCTTC; CDR3: CSVTDRENYGYTF; J: TRBJ1-2; V: TRBV29-1; size: .; D: TRBD1; length: 13
DNA: TGTGCCGTCGGGACAGCAATAGACTATGGCTACACCTTC; CDR3: CAVGTAIDYGYTF; J: TRBJ1-2; V: TRBV15; size: .; D: TRBD1; length: 13
DNA: TGTGCCAGCAGTTTTGTTTATCGCTCAGGTCAATCCGGATACTACTATGGCTACACCTTC; CDR3: CASSFVYRSGQSGYYYGYTF; J: TRBJ1-2; V: TRBV28; size: .; D: .; length: 20
DNA: TGCGCCAGCAGTGCTACCGGGTCTATGGGCTACACCTTC; CDR3: CASSATGSMGYTF; J: TRBJ1-2; V: TRBV10-2; size: .; D: .; length: 13
DNA: TGTGCCAGCAGCTTAGGGGGAGCTGGCTACACCTTC; CDR3: CASSLGGAGYTF; J: TRBJ1-2; V: TRBV7-2; size: .; D: .; length: 12
DNA: TGTGCCAGCAGCTTATTCGGGGGCTCCTACGAGCAGTACTTC; CDR3: CASSLFGGSYEQYF; J: TRBJ2-7; V: TRBV7-3; size: .; D: .; length: 14
DNA: TGTGCCACTAAACCCGTGGGGGAGGCTAGCACAGATACGCAGTATTTT; CDR3: CATKPVGEASTDTQYF; J: TRBJ2-3; V: TRBV7-9; size: .; D: .; length: 16
DNA: TGTGCCAGCAGTCGAACCCGACCACAGGGGGCTGGGGAAAAACTGTTTTTT; CDR3: CASSRTRPQGAGEKLFF; J: TRBJ1-4; V: TRBV6-6; size: .; D: TRBD1; length: 17
DNA: TGTGCCAGCAGTGAACACAGGTTACCCGGAAACACCATATATTTT; CDR3: CASSEHRLPGNTIYF; J: TRBJ1-3; V: TRBV2; size: .; D: .; length: 15